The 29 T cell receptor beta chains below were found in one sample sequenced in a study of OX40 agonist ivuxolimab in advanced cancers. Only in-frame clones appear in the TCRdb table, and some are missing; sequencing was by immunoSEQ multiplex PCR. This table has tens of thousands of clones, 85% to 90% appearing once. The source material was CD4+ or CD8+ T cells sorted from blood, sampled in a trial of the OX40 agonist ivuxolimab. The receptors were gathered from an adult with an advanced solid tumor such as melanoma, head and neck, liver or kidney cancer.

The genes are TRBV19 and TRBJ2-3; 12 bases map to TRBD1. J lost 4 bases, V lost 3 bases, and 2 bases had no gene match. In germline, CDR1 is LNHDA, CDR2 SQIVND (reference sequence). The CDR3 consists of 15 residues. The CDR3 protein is CASSMGQGASDTQYF. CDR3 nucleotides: TGTGCCAGTAGTATGGGACAGGGGGCATCAGATACGCAGTATTTT.

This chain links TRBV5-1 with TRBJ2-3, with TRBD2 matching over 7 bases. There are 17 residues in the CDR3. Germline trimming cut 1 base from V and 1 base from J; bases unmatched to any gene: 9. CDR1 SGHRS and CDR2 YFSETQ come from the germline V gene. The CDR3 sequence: CASSLFGREWGTDTQYF. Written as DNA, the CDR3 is TGCGCCAGCAGCTTGTTCGGGCGGGAGTGGGGCACAGATACGCAGTATTTT.

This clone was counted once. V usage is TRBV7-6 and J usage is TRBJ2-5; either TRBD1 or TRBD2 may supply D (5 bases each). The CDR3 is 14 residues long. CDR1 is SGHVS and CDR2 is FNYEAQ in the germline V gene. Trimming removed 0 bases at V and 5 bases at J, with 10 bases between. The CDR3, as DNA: TGTGCCAGCAGCTTAGCGGGAGAGGGGGAGACCCAGTACTTC. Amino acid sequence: CASSLAGEGETQYF.

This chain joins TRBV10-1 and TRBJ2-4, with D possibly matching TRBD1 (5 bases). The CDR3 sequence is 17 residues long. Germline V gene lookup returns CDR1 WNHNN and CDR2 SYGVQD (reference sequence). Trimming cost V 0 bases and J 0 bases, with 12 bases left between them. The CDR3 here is CASSESDRTIAKNIQYF. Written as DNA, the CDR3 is TGCGCCAGCAGTGAGTCAGACAGAACCATAGCCAAAAACATTCAGTACTTC.

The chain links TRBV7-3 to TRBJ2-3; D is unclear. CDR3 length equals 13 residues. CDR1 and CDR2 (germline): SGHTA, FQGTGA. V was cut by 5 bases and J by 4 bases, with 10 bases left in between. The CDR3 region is CASSLSASDTQYF. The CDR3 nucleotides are TGTGCCAGCAGCCTCTCAGCTTCAGATACGCAGTATTTT.

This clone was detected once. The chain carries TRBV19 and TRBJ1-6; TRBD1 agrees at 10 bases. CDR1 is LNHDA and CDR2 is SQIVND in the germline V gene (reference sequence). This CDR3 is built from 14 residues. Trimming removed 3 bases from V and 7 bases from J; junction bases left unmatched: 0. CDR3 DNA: TGTGCCAGTAGTATGGACAGGGGGAATTCACCCCTCCACTTT. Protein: CASSMDRGNSPLHF.

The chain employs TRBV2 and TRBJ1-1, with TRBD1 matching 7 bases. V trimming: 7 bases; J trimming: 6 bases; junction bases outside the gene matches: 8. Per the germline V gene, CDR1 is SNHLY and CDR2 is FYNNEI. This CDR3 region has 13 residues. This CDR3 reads CASTEQGTPEAFF. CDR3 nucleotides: TGTGCCAGCACGGAACAGGGGACCCCTGAAGCTTTCTTT.

CDR3 loop: CASSLSQGSWRNQPQHF. The CDR3 bases are TGTGCCAGCAGCCTATCACAGGGAAGTTGGCGCAATCAGCCCCAGCATTTT. The chain joins TRBV28 to TRBJ1-5; D is perhaps TRBD1 (6 bases). V dropped 6 bases and J dropped 2 bases, with 20 bases sitting between them. Per germline, CDR1 MDHEN and CDR2 SYDVKM. The CDR3 has 17 residues.

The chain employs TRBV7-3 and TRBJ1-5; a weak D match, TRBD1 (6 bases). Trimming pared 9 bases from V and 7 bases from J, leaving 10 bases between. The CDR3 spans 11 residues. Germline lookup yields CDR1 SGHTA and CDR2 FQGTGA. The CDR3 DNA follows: TGTGCCAGACGGGGGGGCCAGCCCCAGCATTTT. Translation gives CARRGGQPQHF.

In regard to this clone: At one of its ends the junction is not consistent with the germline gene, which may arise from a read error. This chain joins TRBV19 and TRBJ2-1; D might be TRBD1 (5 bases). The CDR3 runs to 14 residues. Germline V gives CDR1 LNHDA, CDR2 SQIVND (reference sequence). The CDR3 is CASSIVQGPGRWVF. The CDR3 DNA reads TGTGCCAGTAGTATAGTTCAGGGCCCAGGACGTTGGGTCTTC.

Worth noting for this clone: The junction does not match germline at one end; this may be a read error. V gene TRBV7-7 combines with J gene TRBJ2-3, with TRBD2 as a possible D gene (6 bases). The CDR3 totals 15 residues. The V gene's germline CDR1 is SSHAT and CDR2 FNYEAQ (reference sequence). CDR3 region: CASSQGLAGSDTQYF. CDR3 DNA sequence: TGTGCTAGCAGCCAGGGTTTGGCGGGGTCAGATACGCAGTATTTT.

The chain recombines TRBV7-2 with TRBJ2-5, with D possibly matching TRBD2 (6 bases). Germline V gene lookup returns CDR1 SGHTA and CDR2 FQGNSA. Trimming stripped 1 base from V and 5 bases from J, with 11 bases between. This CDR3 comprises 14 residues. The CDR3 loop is CASSLEASAETQYF. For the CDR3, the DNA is TGTGCCAGCAGCTTAGAGGCTAGCGCGGAGACCCAGTACTTC.

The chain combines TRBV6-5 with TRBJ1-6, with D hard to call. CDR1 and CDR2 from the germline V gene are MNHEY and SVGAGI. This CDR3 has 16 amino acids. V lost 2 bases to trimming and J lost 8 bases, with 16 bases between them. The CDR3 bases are TGTGCCAGCAGTTACATTGGCCGATTACGGGATTCACCCCTCCACTTT. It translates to CASSYIGRLRDSPLHF.

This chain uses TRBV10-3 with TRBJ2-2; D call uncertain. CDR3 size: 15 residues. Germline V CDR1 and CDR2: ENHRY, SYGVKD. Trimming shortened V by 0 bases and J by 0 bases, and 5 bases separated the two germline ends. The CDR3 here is CAISESASNTGELFF. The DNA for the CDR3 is TGTGCCATCAGTGAGTCGGCCTCGAACACCGGGGAGCTGTTTTTT.

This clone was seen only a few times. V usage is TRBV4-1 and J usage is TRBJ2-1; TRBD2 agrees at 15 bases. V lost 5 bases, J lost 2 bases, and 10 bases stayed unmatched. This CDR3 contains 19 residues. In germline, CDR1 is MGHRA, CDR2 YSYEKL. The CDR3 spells CASSYPGLAGGSPYNEQFF. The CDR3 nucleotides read TGCGCCAGCAGCTATCCGGGACTAGCGGGGGGAAGCCCCTACAATGAGCAGTTCTTC.

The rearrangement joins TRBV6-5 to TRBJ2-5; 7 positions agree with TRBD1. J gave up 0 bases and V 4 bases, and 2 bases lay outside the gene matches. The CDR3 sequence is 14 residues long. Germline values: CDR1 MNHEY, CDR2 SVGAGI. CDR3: CASSSQGNQETQYF. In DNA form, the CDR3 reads TGTGCCAGCAGTTCACAGGGGAACCAAGAGACCCAGTACTTC.

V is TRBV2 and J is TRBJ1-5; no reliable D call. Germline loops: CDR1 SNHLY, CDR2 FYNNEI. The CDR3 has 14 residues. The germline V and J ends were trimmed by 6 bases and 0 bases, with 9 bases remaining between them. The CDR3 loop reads CASRMEYSNQPQHF. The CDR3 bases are TGTGCCAGCAGGATGGAGTATAGCAATCAGCCCCAGCATTTT.

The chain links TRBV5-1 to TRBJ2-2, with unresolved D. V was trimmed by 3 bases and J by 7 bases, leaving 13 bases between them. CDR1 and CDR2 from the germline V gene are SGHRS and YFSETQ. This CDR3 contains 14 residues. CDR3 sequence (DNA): TGCGCCAGCAGCTGGACCGGTCTCGGCGGGGAGCTGTTTTTT. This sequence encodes CASSWTGLGGELFF.

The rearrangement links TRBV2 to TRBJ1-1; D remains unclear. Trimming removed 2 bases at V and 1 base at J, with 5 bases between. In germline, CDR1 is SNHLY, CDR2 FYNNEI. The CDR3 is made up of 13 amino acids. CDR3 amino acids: CASSEYGNTEAFF. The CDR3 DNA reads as TGTGCCAGCAGTGAATACGGGAACACTGAAGCTTTCTTT.

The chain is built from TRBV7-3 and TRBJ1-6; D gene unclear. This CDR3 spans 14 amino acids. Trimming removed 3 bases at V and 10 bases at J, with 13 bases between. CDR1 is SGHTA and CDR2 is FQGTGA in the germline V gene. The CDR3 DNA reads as TGTGCCAGCAGCTTCGGAAACCGAGGCTCACCCCTCCACTTT. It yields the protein CASSFGNRGSPLHF.

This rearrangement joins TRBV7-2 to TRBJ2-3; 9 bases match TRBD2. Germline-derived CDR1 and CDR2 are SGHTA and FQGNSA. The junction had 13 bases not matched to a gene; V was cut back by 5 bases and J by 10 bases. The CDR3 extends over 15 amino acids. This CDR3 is CASSPASSGVLPQYF. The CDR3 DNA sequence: TGTGCCAGCAGCCCCGCCTCTAGCGGGGTCCTCCCGCAGTATTTT.

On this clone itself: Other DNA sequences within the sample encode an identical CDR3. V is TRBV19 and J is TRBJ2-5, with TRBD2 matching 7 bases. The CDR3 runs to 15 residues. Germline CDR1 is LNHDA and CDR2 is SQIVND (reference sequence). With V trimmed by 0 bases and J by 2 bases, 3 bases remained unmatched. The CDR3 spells CASSIDRGGQETQYF. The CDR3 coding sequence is TGTGCCAGTAGTATAGATCGGGGAGGGCAAGAGACCCAGTACTTC.

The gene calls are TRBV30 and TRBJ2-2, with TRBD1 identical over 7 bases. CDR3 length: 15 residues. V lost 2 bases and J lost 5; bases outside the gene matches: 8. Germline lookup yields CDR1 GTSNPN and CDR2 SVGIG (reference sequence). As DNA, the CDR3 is TGTGCCTGGAGTTCCGAACTCAGGGGGACCGGGGAGCTGTTTTTT. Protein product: CAWSSELRGTGELFF. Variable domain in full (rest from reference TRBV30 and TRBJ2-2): SQTIHQWPATLVQPVGSPLSLECTVEGTSNPNLYWYRQAAGRGLQLLFYSVGIGQISSEVPQNLSASRPQDRQFILSSKKLLLSDSGFYLCAWSSELRGTGELFFGEGSRLTVL.

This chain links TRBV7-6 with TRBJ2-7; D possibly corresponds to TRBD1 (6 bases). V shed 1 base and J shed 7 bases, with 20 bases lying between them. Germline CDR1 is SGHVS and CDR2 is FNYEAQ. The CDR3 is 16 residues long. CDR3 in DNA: TGTGCCAGCAGCTTAGGGCAGGGGTTAACGTCGAGAGAGCAGTACTTC. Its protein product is CASSLGQGLTSREQYF.

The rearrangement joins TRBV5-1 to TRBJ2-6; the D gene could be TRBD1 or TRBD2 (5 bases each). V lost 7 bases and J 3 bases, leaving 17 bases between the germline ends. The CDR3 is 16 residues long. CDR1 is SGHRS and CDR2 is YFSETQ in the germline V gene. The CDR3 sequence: CASWGRFNGGANVLTF. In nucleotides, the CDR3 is TGCGCCAGCTGGGGACGGTTTAACGGTGGGGCCAACGTCCTGACTTTC.

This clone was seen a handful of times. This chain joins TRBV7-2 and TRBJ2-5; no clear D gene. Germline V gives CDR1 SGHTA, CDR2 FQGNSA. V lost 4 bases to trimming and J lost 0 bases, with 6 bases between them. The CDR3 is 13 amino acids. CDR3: CASSSTYQETQYF. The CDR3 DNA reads TGTGCCAGCAGCTCAACGTACCAAGAGACCCAGTACTTC.

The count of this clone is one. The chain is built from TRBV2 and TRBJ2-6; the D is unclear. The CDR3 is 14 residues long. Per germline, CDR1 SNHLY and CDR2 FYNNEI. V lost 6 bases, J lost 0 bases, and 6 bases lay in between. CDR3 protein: CASRQSSGANVLTF. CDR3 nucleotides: TGTGCCAGCAGACAGAGCTCTGGGGCCAACGTCCTGACTTTC.

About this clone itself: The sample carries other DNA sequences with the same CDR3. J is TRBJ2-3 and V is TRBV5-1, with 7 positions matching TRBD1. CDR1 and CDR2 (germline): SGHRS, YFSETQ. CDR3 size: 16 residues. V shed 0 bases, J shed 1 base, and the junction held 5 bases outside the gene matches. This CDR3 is CASSLATGVGTDTQYF. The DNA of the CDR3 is TGCGCCAGCAGCTTGGCTACAGGGGTGGGCACAGATACGCAGTATTTT.

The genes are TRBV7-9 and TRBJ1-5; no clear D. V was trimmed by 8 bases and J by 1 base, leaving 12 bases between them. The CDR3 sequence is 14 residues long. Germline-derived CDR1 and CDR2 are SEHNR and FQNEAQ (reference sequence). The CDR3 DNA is TGTGCCAGCGTAATCGGGGAGAGCAATCAGCCCCAGCATTTT. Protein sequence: CASVIGESNQPQHF.